This T cell receptor beta chain came from a study of beta chain features in type 1 diabetes. The overall study: All samples together contributed 90 million to 130 million sorted cells for examination.

What was sequenced were expressed TCRB transcripts, since all of the isolated RNA had been reverse transcribed. Method: immunoSEQ multiplex PCR; TCRdb's copy keeps in-frame clones and lacks some. This sample has over 650,000 clones, with over 13% found just once. Whole-study findings and limits: Sequencing used cDNA, and cells with high TCR expression could therefore be over-represented. A moderate, significant TCRB CDR3 shortening appeared in type 1 diabetes across four CD4+ subsets.

A remark on this clone: Its antigen is undetermined.

Stem cell-like memory, regulatory, central memory and naive CD4+ cells were sorted via CD45RO/CCR7/CD25/CD127/CD95/CD27. The CDR3 runs 13 residues. Germline values: CDR1 MNHEY, CDR2 SVGAGI. V dropped 6 bases and J dropped 4 bases, with 13 bases sitting between them. Specimen: naive CD4+ T cells from blood. This clonotype was sampled from a man aged 18 to 30 with type 1 diabetes. The V and J genes are TRBV6-5 and TRBJ2-7; unclear D gene. CDR3 region: CASRYPYGYEQYF. Written as DNA, the CDR3 is TGTGCCAGCAGGTACCCTTACGGATACGAGCAGTACTTC.